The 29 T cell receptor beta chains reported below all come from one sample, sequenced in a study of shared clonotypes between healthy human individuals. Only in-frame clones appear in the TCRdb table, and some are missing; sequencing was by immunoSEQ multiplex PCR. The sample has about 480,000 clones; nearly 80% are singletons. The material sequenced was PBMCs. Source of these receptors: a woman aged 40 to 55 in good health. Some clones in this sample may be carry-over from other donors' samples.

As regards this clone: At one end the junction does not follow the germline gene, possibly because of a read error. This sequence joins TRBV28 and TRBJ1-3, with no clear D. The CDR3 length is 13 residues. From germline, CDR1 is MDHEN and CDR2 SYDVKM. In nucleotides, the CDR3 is TGTGCCAGCACTTTATCCTACAGTCCTTCCATATATTTT. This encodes CASTLSYSPSIYF.

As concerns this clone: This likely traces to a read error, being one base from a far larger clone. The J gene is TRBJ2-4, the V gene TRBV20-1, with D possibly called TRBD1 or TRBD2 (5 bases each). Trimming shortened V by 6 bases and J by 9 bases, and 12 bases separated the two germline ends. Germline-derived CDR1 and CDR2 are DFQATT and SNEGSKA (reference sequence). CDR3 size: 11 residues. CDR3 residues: CSARSGAIQYF. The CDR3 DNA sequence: TGCAGTGCCAGGTCCGGGGCCATTCAGTACTTC.

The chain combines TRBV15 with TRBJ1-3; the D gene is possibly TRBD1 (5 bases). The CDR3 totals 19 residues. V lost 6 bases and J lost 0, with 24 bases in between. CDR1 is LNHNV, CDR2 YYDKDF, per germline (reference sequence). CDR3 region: CATRGMSLGEGNSGNTIYF. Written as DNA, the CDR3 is TGTGCCACCAGAGGAATGAGTCTGGGGGAAGGAAACTCTGGAAACACCATATATTTT.

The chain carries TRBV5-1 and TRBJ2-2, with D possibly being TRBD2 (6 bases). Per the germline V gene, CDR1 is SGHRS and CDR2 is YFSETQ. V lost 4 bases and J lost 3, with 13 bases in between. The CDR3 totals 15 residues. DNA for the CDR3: TGCGCCAGCAGCGTCGAGCGGGCCGACACCGGGGAGCTGTTTTTT. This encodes CASSVERADTGELFF.

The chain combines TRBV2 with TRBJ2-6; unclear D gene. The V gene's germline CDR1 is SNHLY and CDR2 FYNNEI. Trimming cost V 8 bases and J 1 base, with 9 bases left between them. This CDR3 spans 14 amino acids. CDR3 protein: CASERLSGANVLTF. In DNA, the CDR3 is TGTGCCAGCGAGAGGCTTTCTGGGGCCAACGTCCTGACTTTC.

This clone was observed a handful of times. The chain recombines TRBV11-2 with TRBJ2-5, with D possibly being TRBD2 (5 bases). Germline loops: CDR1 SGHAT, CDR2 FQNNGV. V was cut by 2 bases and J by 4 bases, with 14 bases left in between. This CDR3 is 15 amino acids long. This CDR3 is CASSLRRIRGETQYF. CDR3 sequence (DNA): TGTGCCAGCAGCTTAAGGAGGATACGGGGAGAGACCCAGTACTTC.

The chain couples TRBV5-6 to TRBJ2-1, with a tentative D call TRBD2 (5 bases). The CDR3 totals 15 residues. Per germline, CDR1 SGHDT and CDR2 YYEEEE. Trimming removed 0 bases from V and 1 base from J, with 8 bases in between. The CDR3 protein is CASSLAEGSYNEQFF. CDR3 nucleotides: TGTGCCAGCAGCTTGGCCGAGGGTTCCTACAATGAGCAGTTCTTC.

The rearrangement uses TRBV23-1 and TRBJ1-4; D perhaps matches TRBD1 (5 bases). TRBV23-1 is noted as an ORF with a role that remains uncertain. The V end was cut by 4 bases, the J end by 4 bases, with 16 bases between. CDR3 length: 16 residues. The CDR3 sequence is CASSPLTGFGNEKLFF. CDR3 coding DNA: TGCGCCAGCAGTCCTCTCACAGGTTTCGGTAATGAAAAACTGTTTTTT.

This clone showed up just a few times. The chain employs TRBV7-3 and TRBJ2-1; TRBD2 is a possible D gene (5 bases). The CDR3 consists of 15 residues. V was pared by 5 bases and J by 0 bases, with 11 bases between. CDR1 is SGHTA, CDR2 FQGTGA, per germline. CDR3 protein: CASSQDSNSYNEQFF. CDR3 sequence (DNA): TGTGCCAGCAGCCAGGACTCCAACTCCTACAATGAGCAGTTCTTC.

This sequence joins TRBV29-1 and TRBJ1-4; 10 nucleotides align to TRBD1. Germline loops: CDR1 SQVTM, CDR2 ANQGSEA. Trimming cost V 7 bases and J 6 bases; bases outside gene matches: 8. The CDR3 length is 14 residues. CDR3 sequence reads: CSAKPGTGDEKLFF. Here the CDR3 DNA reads TGCAGCGCTAAACCCGGGACAGGGGATGAAAAACTGTTTTTT.

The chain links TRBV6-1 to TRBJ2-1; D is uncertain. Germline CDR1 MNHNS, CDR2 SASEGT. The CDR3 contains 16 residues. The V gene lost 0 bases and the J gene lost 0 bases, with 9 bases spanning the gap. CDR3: CASSEALSSSYNEQFF. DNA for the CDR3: TGTGCCAGCAGTGAAGCGCTGTCTAGCTCCTACAATGAGCAGTTCTTC.

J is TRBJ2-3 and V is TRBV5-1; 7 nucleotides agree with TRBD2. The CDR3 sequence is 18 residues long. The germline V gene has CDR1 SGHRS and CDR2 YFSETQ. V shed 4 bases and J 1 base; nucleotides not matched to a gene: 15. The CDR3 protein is CASSPGIVGGGRTDTQYF. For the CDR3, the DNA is TGCGCCAGCAGCCCGGGGATTGTTGGGGGAGGGCGCACAGATACGCAGTATTTT.

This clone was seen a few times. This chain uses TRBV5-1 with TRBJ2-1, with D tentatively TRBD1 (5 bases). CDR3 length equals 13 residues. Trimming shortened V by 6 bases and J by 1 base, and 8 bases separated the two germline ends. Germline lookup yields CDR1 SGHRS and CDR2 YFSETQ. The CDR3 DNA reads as TGCGCCAGCATGGGGCCTTCCTACAATGAGCAGTTCTTC. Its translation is CASMGPSYNEQFF.

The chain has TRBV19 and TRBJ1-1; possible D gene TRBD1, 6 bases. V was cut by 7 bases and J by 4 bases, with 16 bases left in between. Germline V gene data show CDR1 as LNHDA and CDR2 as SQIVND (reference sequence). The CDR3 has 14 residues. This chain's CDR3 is CASKVRGSATEAFF. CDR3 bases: TGTGCCAGTAAGGTCAGGGGATCCGCCACTGAAGCTTTCTTT. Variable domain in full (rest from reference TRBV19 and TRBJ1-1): DGGITQSPKYLFRKEGQNVTLSCEQNLNHDAMYWYRQDPGQGLRLIYYSQIVNDFQKGDIAEGYSVSREKKESFPLTVTSAQKNPTAFYLCASKVRGSATEAFFGQGTRLTVV.

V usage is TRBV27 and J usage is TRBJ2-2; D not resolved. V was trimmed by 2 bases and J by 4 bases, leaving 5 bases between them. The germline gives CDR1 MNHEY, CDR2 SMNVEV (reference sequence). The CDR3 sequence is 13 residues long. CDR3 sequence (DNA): TGTGCCAGCAGTTTAATCTTCACCGGGGAGCTGTTTTTT. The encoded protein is CASSLIFTGELFF.

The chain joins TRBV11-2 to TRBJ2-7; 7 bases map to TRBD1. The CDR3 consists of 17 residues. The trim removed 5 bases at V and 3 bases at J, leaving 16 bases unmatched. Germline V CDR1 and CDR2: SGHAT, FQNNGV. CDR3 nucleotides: TGTGCCAGCAGCCCCCGCAGCGGACAGGAATCTTACTACGAGCAGTACTTC. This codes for CASSPRSGQESYYEQYF.

CDR3 sequence (DNA): TGTGCCAGCAGCCCAACTATGACGGGGGTAATGGAGACCCAGTACTTC. This sequence encodes CASSPTMTGVMETQYF. The chain has TRBV4-2 and TRBJ2-5; maybe TRBD2 (6 bases). Trimming pared 4 bases from V and 5 bases from J, leaving 20 bases between. Germline V gene lookup returns CDR1 LGHNA and CDR2 YNFKEQ. There are 16 residues in the CDR3.

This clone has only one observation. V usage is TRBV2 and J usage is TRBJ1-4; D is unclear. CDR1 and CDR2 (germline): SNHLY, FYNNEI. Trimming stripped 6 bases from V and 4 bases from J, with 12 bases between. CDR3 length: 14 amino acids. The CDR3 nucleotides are TGTGCCAGCAGGGGAGATGGTTATAATGAAAAACTGTTTTTT. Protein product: CASRGDGYNEKLFF.

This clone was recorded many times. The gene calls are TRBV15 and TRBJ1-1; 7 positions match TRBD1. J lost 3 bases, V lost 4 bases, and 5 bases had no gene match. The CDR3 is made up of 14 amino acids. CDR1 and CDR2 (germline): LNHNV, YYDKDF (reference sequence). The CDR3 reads CATSTGRGDTEAFF. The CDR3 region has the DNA TGTGCCACCAGCACCGGCAGGGGGGACACTGAAGCTTTCTTT.

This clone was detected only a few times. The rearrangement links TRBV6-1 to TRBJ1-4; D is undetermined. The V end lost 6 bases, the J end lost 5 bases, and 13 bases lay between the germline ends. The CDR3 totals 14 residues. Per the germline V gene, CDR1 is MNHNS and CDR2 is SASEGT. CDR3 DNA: TGTGCCAGCAGCTCCCCGGGGAGCAATGAAAAACTGTTTTTT. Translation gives CASSSPGSNEKLFF.

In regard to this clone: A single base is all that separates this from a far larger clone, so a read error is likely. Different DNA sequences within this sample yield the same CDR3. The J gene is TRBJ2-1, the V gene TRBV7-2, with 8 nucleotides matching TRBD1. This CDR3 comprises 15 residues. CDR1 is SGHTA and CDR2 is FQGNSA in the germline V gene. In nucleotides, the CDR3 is TGTGCTAGCAGCGACCGGGACAGGTTGGGCAATGAGCAGTTCTTC. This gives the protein CASSDRDRLGNEQFF.

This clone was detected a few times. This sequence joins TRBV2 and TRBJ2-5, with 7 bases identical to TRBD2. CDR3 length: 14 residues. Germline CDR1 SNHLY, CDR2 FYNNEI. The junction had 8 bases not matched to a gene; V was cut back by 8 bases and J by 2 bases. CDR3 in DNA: TGTGCCAGCCTGCTAGCGGTTTTACAAGAGACCCAGTACTTC. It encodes CASLLAVLQETQYF.

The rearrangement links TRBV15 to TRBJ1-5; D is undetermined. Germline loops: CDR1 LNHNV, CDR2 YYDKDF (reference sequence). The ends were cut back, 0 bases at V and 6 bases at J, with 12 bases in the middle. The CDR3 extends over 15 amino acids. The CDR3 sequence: CATSRDWQSGQPQHF. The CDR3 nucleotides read TGTGCCACCAGCAGAGATTGGCAGTCGGGTCAGCCCCAGCATTTT.

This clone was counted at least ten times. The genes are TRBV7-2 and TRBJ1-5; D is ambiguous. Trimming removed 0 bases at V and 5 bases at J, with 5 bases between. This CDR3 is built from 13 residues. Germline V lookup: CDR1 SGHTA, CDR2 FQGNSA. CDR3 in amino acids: CASSLAPDQPQHF. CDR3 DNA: TGTGCCAGCAGCTTAGCGCCAGATCAGCCCCAGCATTTT.

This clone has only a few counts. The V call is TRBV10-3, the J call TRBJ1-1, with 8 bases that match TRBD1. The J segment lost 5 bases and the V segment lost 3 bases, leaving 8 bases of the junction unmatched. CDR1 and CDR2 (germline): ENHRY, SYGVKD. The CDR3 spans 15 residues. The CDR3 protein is CAISDPLTGGTEAFF. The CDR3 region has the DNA TGTGCCATCAGTGACCCTTTAACAGGGGGGACTGAAGCTTTCTTT.

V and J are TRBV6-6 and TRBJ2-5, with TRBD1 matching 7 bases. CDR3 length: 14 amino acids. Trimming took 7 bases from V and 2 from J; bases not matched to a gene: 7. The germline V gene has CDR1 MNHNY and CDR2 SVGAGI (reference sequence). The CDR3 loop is CASTLQGIQETQYF. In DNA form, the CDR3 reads TGTGCCAGCACCTTACAGGGGATACAAGAGACCCAGTACTTC.

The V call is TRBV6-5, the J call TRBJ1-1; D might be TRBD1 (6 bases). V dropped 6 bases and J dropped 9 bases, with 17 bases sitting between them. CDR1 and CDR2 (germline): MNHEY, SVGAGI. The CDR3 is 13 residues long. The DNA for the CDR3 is TGTGCCAGCAGGGGTTCGGGGGGGCGCAAAGCTTTCTTT. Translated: CASRGSGGRKAFF.

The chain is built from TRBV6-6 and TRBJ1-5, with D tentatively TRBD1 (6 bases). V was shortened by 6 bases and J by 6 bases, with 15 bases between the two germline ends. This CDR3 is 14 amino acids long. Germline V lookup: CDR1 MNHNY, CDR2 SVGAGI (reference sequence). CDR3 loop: CASSPQGAGQPQHF. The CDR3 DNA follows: TGTGCCAGCAGCCCACAGGGAGCGGGTCAGCCCCAGCATTTT.

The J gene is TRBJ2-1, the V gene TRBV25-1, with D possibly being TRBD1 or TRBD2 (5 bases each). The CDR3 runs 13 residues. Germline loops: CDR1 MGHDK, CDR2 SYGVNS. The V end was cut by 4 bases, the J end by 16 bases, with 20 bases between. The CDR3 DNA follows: TGTGCCAGCAGTGTGGGGGTTGTCGGGGAAAAATTCTTC. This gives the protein CASSVGVVGEKFF.